This TCR beta chain stems from a study of CD8 T cells in Susac syndrome. In the case of this clonotype: No antigen is known for it.

Study conclusions and caveats: The study's TCR sequencing and HLA analysis drew on a certain number of individuals. That number was acknowledged as relatively small.

RNA amounts of roughly 0.5 to 1 ug underwent reverse transcription with random hexamers. The CDR3 of TCR beta was amplified by immunoSEQ multiplex PCR across 54 Vbeta and 13 Jbeta. From the immunoSEQ multiplex PCR reads, TCRdb called clonotypes with MiXCR, one entry per CDR3 protein. The sample includes about 150,000 distinct CDR3 sequences, about 94% of them seen just once. In germline, CDR1 is SQVTM, CDR2 ANQGSEA. Trimming removed 4 bases from V and 1 base from J, with 16 bases in between. CDR3 length equals 15 residues. Sequencing of TCR beta was performed on blood CD8+ T cells and on blood CD4+ T cells. The patients serving as multiple sclerosis controls were treatment-naive. They had stable or active relapsing-remitting disease and fulfilled revised McDonald criteria.

The TCR sequence derives from a human donor with multiple sclerosis. The chain links TRBV29-1 to TRBJ1-2; perhaps TRBD1 as D (6 bases). Input material: CD8+ T cells from PBMCs. The CDR3 loop is CSVGPRGGVNYGYTF. The CDR3 DNA sequence: TGCAGCGTTGGCCCCAGGGGAGGAGTTAACTATGGCTACACCTTC.